These 5 T cell receptor beta chains were all obtained from the same sample, sequenced in a study of blood T cell repertoires in COVID-19. Sequenced by immunoSEQ multiplex PCR; TCRdb stores in-frame clones only, minus some. The table includes fewer than 120,000 clones, over 75% detected once. Sequenced input: peripheral blood. The source of these receptors is a woman of 80 years or more with active or convalescent COVID-19.

This chain connects TRBV5-1 to TRBJ2-3, with a possible D match to TRBD2 (6 bases). Between the trimmed V and J ends, which lost 1 base and 2 bases, there was a span of 11 bases. Germline V gene sequence: CDR1 SGHRS, CDR2 YFSETQ. The CDR3 consists of 15 residues. CDR3 coding DNA: TGCGCCAGCAGCTTGACTAGCTGGAACACAGATACGCAGTATTTT. Translated, it gives CASSLTSWNTDTQYF.

The rearrangement links TRBV18 to TRBJ1-5; D is possibly TRBD1 (5 bases). V shed 2 bases and J shed 6 bases, with 8 bases lying between them. Germline V gives CDR1 KGHSH, CDR2 LQKENI. The CDR3 consists of 13 residues. CDR3 in amino acids: CASSPRGIQPQHF. As DNA, the CDR3 is TGTGCCAGCTCACCAAGGGGCATTCAGCCCCAGCATTTT.

The J gene is TRBJ1-2, the V gene TRBV2, with 7 bases aligning to TRBD1. The CDR3 consists of 12 residues. The germline V gene encodes CDR1 SNHLY and CDR2 FYNNEI. V lost 6 bases and J lost 8; bases outside the gene matches: 6. The CDR3 loop reads CASSQQGPGYTF. In DNA, the CDR3 is TGTGCCAGCAGCCAACAGGGGCCGGGCTACACCTTC. The whole variable domain, filled in from reference TRBV2 and TRBJ1-2, reads EPEVTQTPSHQVTQMGQEVILRCVPISNHLYFYWYRQILGQKVEFLVSFYNNEISEKSEIFDDQFSVERPDGSNFTLKIRSTKLEDSAMYFCASSQQGPGYTFGSGTRLTVV.

The chain has TRBV28 and TRBJ2-2; D remains unclear. V dropped 8 bases and J dropped 0 bases, with 7 bases sitting between them. The CDR3 runs 13 residues. Germline V gives CDR1 MDHEN, CDR2 SYDVKM. The CDR3 reads CASASANTGELFF. DNA of the CDR3: TGTGCCAGCGCTTCAGCGAACACCGGGGAGCTGTTTTTT.

This rearrangement joins TRBV4-3 to TRBJ2-1; 9 bases agree with TRBD2. Germline lookup yields CDR1 LGHNA and CDR2 YSLEER. The CDR3 extends over 17 amino acids. Trimming took 0 bases from V and 8 from J; bases not matched to a gene: 11. The CDR3 sequence is CASSQEFLAGNIYEQFF. In nucleotides, the CDR3 is TGCGCCAGCAGCCAAGAGTTCCTAGCGGGAAATATATATGAGCAGTTCTTC.